A selection of T cell receptor beta chains follows, all from one sample in a study of control samples from healthy donors and cancer patients. Here immunoSEQ multiplex PCR was the method, and the copy in TCRdb shows in-frame clones only, minus some. The data hold about 97,000 clones, with more than 85% observed a single time. The sequencing sample was made of blood. The source is a man younger than 40 in good health. Both conserved end residues are part of each CDR3. A D gene is named only where the DNA matches it firmly. Rows may omit the clone size; those that give it use once, few, many or a size class.

clone_size,j_call,d_call,v_call,cdr3_nt,cdr3_aa
NA,TRBJ2-7,NA,TRBV7-2,TGTGCCAGCAGGTTTGACAGGCGAACCTACGAGCAGTACTTC,CASRFDRRTYEQYF
NA,TRBJ1-1,NA,TRBV7-8,TGTGCCAGCAGCTTAGGTTTGGGAACTGAAGCTTTCTTT,CASSLGLGTEAFF
once,TRBJ2-1,NA,TRBV12-3/TRBV12-4,TGTGCCAGCAGTTTCTCCAGGGCAAGTGAGCAGTTCTTC,CASSFSRASEQFF
NA,TRBJ1-2,TRBD1,TRBV19,TGTGCCAGTAGTATAGCCCAGGGGGCGCAAAATGGCTACACCTTC,CASSIAQGAQNGYTF
NA,TRBJ2-2,TRBD2,TRBV4-3,TGCGCCAGCAGCCAAGATCGGGGGGGCCGCGTCAACACCGGGGAGCTGTTTTTT,CASSQDRGGRVNTGELFF
NA,TRBJ1-1,NA,TRBV7-3,TGTGCCAGCAGCCCCCCAGGCCGGGGCGCTTTCTTT,CASSPPGRGAFF
NA,TRBJ1-1,NA,TRBV7-2,TGTGCCAGCAGCTTTCCGGGTGCGGGCACTGAAGCTTTCTTT,CASSFPGAGTEAFF
NA,TRBJ1-6,NA,TRBV10-1,TGCGCCAGCAGTGTCTCGGGTATGAATTCACCCCTCCACTTT,CASSVSGMNSPLHF
once,TRBJ1-2,NA,TRBV7-9,TGTGCCAGCAGCCAAGATATGGGCTATGGCTACACCTTC,CASSQDMGYGYTF
NA,TRBJ2-7,NA,TRBV7-9,TGTGCCAGCAGCAGAGGGACCTACGAGCAGTACTTC,CASSRGTYEQYF
once,TRBJ1-4,NA,TRBV18,TGTGCCAGCTCACAAAGGGGTGAAAAACTGTTTTTT,CASSQRGEKLFF
NA,TRBJ2-1,TRBD1,TRBV7-6,TGTGCCAGCAGCTCCACCCCCGAGCGACAGGGCATCAATGAGCAGTTCTTC,CASSSTPERQGINEQFF
few,TRBJ1-1,TRBD1,TRBV7-6,TGTGCCAGCAGCTTAGCCCAGACAGGGTCCATGAACACTGAAGCTTTCTTT,CASSLAQTGSMNTEAFF
NA,TRBJ2-5,TRBD1,TRBV5-1,TGCGCCAGCAGCTCGAGTCCCGGGACAGGGTCAGAGACCCAGTACTTC,CASSSSPGTGSETQYF
few,TRBJ2-3,TRBD2,TRBV9,TGTGCCAGCAGCGACGGGGGGACTGGTACAGATACGCAGTATTTT,CASSDGGTGTDTQYF
NA,TRBJ1-2,NA,TRBV6-5,TGTGCCAGCGGGCAGCCCAACTATGGCTACACCTTC,CASGQPNYGYTF
NA,TRBJ2-2,TRBD1,TRBV11-2,TGTGCCAGCAGCGCGACAGGGGTTAGAGGCGCCGGGGAGCTGTTTTTT,CASSATGVRGAGELFF
NA,TRBJ2-5,TRBD1,TRBV4-1,TGCGCCAGCAGCCAGGGTAACAGGGGGCCAGAGACCCAGTACTTC,CASSQGNRGPETQYF
NA,TRBJ1-1,NA,TRBV4-3,TGCGCCAGCAGCCAAGATCCAGGGGTGAACACTGAAGCTTTCTTT,CASSQDPGVNTEAFF
NA,TRBJ1-2,NA,TRBV18,TGTGCCAGCTCACAGGTAGTTGGGGATGTCGGCTATGGCCACACCTTC,CASSQVVGDVGYGHTF
NA,TRBJ2-1,NA,TRBV6-6,TGTGCCAGCAGTTACTCGAACAATGAGCAGTTCTTC,CASSYSNNEQFF
NA,TRBJ1-6,NA,TRBV4-1,TGCGCCAGCAGCCAAGATGCCCACGGGGTTAGTTCACCCCTCCACTTT,CASSQDAHGVSSPLHF
NA,TRBJ1-2,NA,TRBV27,TGTGCCAGCAGCCCCCGTTCCAACTCTAACTATGGCTACACCTTC,CASSPRSNSNYGYTF
NA,TRBJ1-5,NA,TRBV28,TGTGCCAGCGTTAGATCGGGGGGCGGTCAGCCCCAGCATTTT,CASVRSGGGQPQHF
NA,TRBJ1-5,NA,TRBV5-6,TGTGCCAGCAGCCGCGGCCGCAATCAGCCCCAGCATTTT,CASSRGRNQPQHF
NA,TRBJ2-1,TRBD2,TRBV7-9,TGTGCCAGCAGCCCACTGACTAGCGGGAGGGCCATCAACTACAATGAGCAGTTCTTC,CASSPLTSGRAINYNEQFF
once,TRBJ1-1,NA,TRBV2,TGTGCCAGCAGTTCCACCCTCTACGGGACAACTGAAGCTTTCTTT,CASSSTLYGTTEAFF
NA,TRBJ1-6,NA,TRBV6-5,TGTGCCAGCAAAAGGACGAGCTCCTATAATTCACCCCTCCACTTT,CASKRTSSYNSPLHF
NA,TRBJ2-5,NA,TRBV5-1,TGCGCCAGCGGTGAACCCGACGGGGAGACCCAGTACTTC,CASGEPDGETQYF
NA,TRBJ1-4,TRBD1,TRBV5-1,TGCGCCAGCAGATTGGCGATTGGACAGGGAAGTAGGGAAAAACTGTTTTTT,CASRLAIGQGSREKLFF
NA,TRBJ1-6,NA,TRBV6-5,TGTGCCAGCAGCTCCCGGGCCGCGGGTTCACCCCTCCACTTT,CASSSRAAGSPLHF
NA,TRBJ2-3,TRBD2,TRBV7-3,TGTGCCAGCAGCTTAGGGGACTACACAGATACGCAGTATTTT,CASSLGDYTDTQYF
NA,TRBJ2-7,NA,TRBV11-2,TGTGCCAGCAGCTTAGGTCCAGACTACGAGCAGTACTTC,CASSLGPDYEQYF
NA,TRBJ2-2,TRBD2,TRBV6-5,TGTGCCAGCACTCGGGGGGGCGGCACCGGGGAGCTGTTTTTT,CASTRGGGTGELFF
NA,TRBJ2-5,TRBD1,TRBV5-1,TGCGCCAGCGCAGACACAGGGGTAGAGACCCAGTACTTC,CASADTGVETQYF
NA,TRBJ1-3,NA,TRBV30,TGTGCCTGGAGTGAAATTGGAAACACCATATATTTT,CAWSEIGNTIYF
NA,TRBJ2-3,NA,TRBV18,TGTGCCAGCTCAGTTGCAGGGGCAGGCGGCACAGATACGCAGTATTTT,CASSVAGAGGTDTQYF